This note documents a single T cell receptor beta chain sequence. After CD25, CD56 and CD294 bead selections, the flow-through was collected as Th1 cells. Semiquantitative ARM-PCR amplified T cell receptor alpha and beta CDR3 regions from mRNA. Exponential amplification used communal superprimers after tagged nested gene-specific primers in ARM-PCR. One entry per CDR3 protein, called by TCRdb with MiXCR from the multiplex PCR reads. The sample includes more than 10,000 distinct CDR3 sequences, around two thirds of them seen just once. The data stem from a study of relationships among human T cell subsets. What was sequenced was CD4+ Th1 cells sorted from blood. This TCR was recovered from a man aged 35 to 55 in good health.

The CDR3 reads CASRPRWGAHLGLAEDGTDTQYF. The CDR3 region has the DNA TGTGCCAGCAGGCCTCGGTGGGGTGCTCACCTGGGACTAGCGGAGGATGGGACAGATACGCAGTATTTT. The V call is TRBV2, the J call TRBJ2-3; 11 bases are shared with TRBD2. CDR3 length equals 23 residues. V was pared by 6 bases and J by 3 bases, with 29 bases of the junction left unmatched. CDR1 is SNHLY, CDR2 FYNNEI, per germline.